These 5 T cell receptor beta chains came from one sample sequenced in a study of OX40 agonist ivuxolimab in advanced cancers. Profiled with immunoSEQ multiplex PCR; TCRdb holds only in-frame clones, not every one. The sample holds some 19,000 clones, 65% to 90% seen once. Sequencing was performed on CD4+ or CD8+ T cells sorted from blood, taken in a trial of the OX40 agonist ivuxolimab. These receptors were taken from an adult with an advanced solid tumor such as melanoma, head and neck, liver or kidney cancer.

The chain is built from TRBV2 and TRBJ2-2; D remains ambiguous. V was pared by 6 bases and J by 4 bases, with 9 bases between. Germline CDR1 reads SNHLY; CDR2 reads FYNNEI. This CDR3 has 13 amino acids. The CDR3 sequence: CASREPFTGELFF. In DNA form, the CDR3 reads TGTGCCAGCAGAGAGCCATTCACCGGGGAGCTGTTTTTT.

A single count supports this clone. This chain connects TRBV6-5 to TRBJ2-7; 10 nucleotides line up with TRBD2. With 8 bases clipped from V and 10 bases from J, the junction kept 17 bases outside the gene matches. From germline, CDR1 is MNHEY and CDR2 SVGAGI. The CDR3 length is 15 residues. The CDR3 sequence: CASSPQLAGVQGQYF. DNA for the CDR3: TGTGCCAGCTCTCCCCAGCTAGCGGGAGTCCAGGGTCAGTACTTC.

The chain links TRBV5-5 to TRBJ2-7; 7 bases agree with TRBD1. V was pared by 3 bases and J by 0 bases, with 6 bases of the junction left unmatched. Germline V gives CDR1 SGHKS, CDR2 YYEKEE (reference sequence). CDR3 length: 15 residues. The CDR3 is CASSSGQDYSYEQYF. DNA for the CDR3: TGTGCCAGCAGCTCCGGACAGGATTACTCCTACGAGCAGTACTTC.

The chain recombines TRBV7-2 with TRBJ1-5; D is perhaps TRBD1 (6 bases). This CDR3 region has 15 residues. CDR1 and CDR2 from the germline V gene are SGHTA and FQGNSA. The V gene lost 6 bases and the J gene lost 2 bases, with 14 bases spanning the gap. CDR3 DNA: TGTGCCAGCAGTCCCCCGGGGACACGCAATCAGCCCCAGCATTTT. Its translation is CASSPPGTRNQPQHF.

V usage is TRBV4-1 and J usage is TRBJ2-7; no reliable D call. CDR1 and CDR2 (germline): MGHRA, YSYEKL. The CDR3 covers 15 residues. The V end was cut by 6 bases, the J end by 6 bases, with 21 bases between. As DNA, the CDR3 is TGCGCCAGCAGTAGTGAGTTACGGAGTCTGGGCGAGCAGTACTTC. It codes for CASSSELRSLGEQYF.